Below are 18 T cell receptor beta chains sequenced from a single sample in a study of cytomegalovirus exposure and HLA in healthy donors. This PCR relied on a set of 60 Vbeta primers and 13 Jbeta primers. The table came from immunoSEQ multiplex PCR; TCRdb's copy has only in-frame clones and leaves some out. In the table there are around 150,000 clones, 70% to 80% of which are singletons. The sample comprised PBMCs. Receptor source: a woman aged 40 to 55 in good health and CMV-seronegative.

V and J are TRBV7-6 and TRBJ2-7; 8 nucleotides match TRBD2. V dropped 3 bases and J dropped 3; count of bases not matched to a gene: 4. CDR3 length equals 14 residues. CDR1 is SGHVS and CDR2 is FNYEAQ in the germline V gene. CDR3 nucleotide sequence: TGTGCCAGCAGCTTCGGGGGGGACCTCTACGAGCAGTACTTC. This codes for CASSFGGDLYEQYF.

The CDR3 loop is CASSLSGRKGNTEAFF. DNA for the CDR3: TGTGCCAGCAGCTTATCAGGGCGCAAGGGGAACACTGAAGCTTTCTTT. The gene calls are TRBV7-9 and TRBJ1-1; possible D gene TRBD1, 5 bases. This CDR3 is 16 amino acids long. Trimming cost V 2 bases and J 1 base, with 14 bases left between them. Germline CDR1 and CDR2: SEHNR and FQNEAQ (reference sequence).

Only a few counts were recorded for this clone. V gene TRBV2 combines with J gene TRBJ2-5; no clear D gene. Trimming took 3 bases from V and 2 from J, leaving 13 bases between them. The CDR3 runs 15 residues. CDR1 and CDR2 (germline): SNHLY, FYNNEI. The chain's CDR3 is CASSDEPWSQETQYF. The CDR3 DNA follows: TGTGCCAGCAGTGACGAGCCCTGGTCTCAAGAGACCCAGTACTTC.

V is TRBV12-5 and J is TRBJ1-1; 8 nucleotides align to TRBD1. J was trimmed by 12 bases and V by 7 bases; bases with no gene match: 10. CDR1 is LGHNT and CDR2 is FRNRAP in the germline V gene. The CDR3 is 12 residues long. CDR3 residues: CASALDRGGSFF. For the CDR3, the DNA is TGTGCTAGTGCCCTCGACAGGGGAGGATCTTTCTTT. Looking up the rest from reference TRBV12-5 and TRBJ1-1 gives the full variable domain: DARVTQTPRHKVTEMGQEVTMRCQPILGHNTVFWYRQTMMQGLELLAYFRNRAPLDDSGMPKDRFSAEMPDATLATLKIQPSEPRDSAVYFCASALDRGGSFFGQGTRLTVV.

V is TRBV19 and J is TRBJ2-5; 9 bases line up with TRBD1. The CDR3 covers 15 residues. Per the germline V gene, CDR1 is LNHDA and CDR2 is SQIVND (reference sequence). The V gene end was trimmed by 5 bases and the J gene end by 5 bases; junction bases not matched to a gene: 9. DNA of the CDR3: TGTGCCAGTAGTCTAGGGACAGGGACGAAGGAGACCCAGTACTTC. Residues: CASSLGTGTKETQYF.

This chain links TRBV5-1 with TRBJ2-2, with 11 bases matching TRBD2. The CDR3 spans 15 residues. Trimming at V came to 4 bases and at J to 6 bases, leaving 5 bases not matched to a gene. The V gene's germline CDR1 is SGHRS and CDR2 YFSETQ. CDR3 residues: CASSLLAGDSGELFF. CDR3 DNA sequence: TGCGCCAGCAGCCTACTAGCGGGAGATTCCGGGGAGCTGTTTTTT.

V usage is TRBV18 and J usage is TRBJ1-1; TRBD1 is a possible D gene (5 bases). Germline values: CDR1 KGHSH, CDR2 LQKENI. The CDR3 loop spans 13 amino acids. V gave up 2 bases and J gave up 1 base, with 5 bases separating them. The CDR3 DNA sequence: TGTGCCAGCTCACCAAGGGGGAACACTGAAGCTTTCTTT. Its protein is CASSPRGNTEAFF.

V is TRBV19 and J is TRBJ1-2; weak D call: TRBD1 (6 bases). The germline V and J ends were trimmed by 1 base and 7 bases, with 10 bases remaining between them. Germline V lookup: CDR1 LNHDA, CDR2 SQIVND (reference sequence). This CDR3 is 13 amino acids long. DNA for the CDR3: TGTGCCAGTAGTATAGGGACAGAGGGTGGCTACACCTTC. Translation: CASSIGTEGGYTF. Complete variable domain (other parts from reference TRBV19 and TRBJ1-2): DGGITQSPKYLFRKEGQNVTLSCEQNLNHDAMYWYRQDPGQGLRLIYYSQIVNDFQKGDIAEGYSVSREKKESFPLTVTSAQKNPTAFYLCASSIGTEGGYTFGSGTRLTVV.

This clone was counted only a few times. V and J are TRBV30 and TRBJ1-1, with D unclear. CDR1 and CDR2 from the germline V gene are GTSNPN and SVGIG (reference sequence). This CDR3 contains 13 residues. Trimming stripped 0 bases from V and 1 base from J, with 6 bases between. The CDR3 here is CAWSVQQNTEAFF. The DNA for the CDR3 is TGTGCCTGGAGTGTACAGCAGAACACTGAAGCTTTCTTT.

The chain recombines TRBV5-5 with TRBJ2-1, with 9 bases that match TRBD2. Unmatched junction bases numbered 6, after V lost 3 bases and J lost 5 bases. This CDR3 is 15 amino acids long. Germline lookup yields CDR1 SGHKS and CDR2 YYEKEE (reference sequence). The CDR3 spells CASSSLAGLNNEQFF. The CDR3 region has the DNA TGTGCCAGCAGCTCGCTAGCGGGACTAAACAATGAGCAGTTCTTC.

This chain uses TRBV7-2 with TRBJ1-5; TRBD1 aligns across 8 bases. This CDR3 is 18 amino acids long. Germline V CDR1 and CDR2: SGHTA, FQGNSA. The ends lost 1 base at V and 2 bases at J; junction bases unmatched: 10. CDR3 amino acids: CASSLGAGSQGGNQPQHF. The DNA of the CDR3 is TGTGCCAGCAGCTTAGGGGCCGGGTCACAGGGGGGCAATCAGCCCCAGCATTTT. The full variable domain, its missing parts supplied by reference TRBV7-2 and TRBJ1-5, is GAGVSQSPSNKVTEKGKDVELRCDPISGHTALYWYRQSLGQGLEFLIYFQGNSAPDKSGLPSDRFSAERTGGSVSTLTIQRTQQEDSAVYLCASSLGAGSQGGNQPQHFGDGTRLSIL.

The chain joins TRBV9 to TRBJ1-2; TRBD1 matches at 8 bases. V dropped 1 base and J dropped 8; count of bases not matched to a gene: 7. CDR1 and CDR2 from the germline V gene are SGDLS and YYNGEE. The length of the CDR3 is 14 residues. In nucleotides, the CDR3 is TGTGCCAGCAGCGTAACCGACAGGGGTACCGGCTACACCTTC. Protein sequence: CASSVTDRGTGYTF.

This clone was picked up one time. J is TRBJ1-1 and V is TRBV11-2, with no clear D. Per germline, CDR1 SGHAT and CDR2 FQNNGV. Trimming left V 1 base short and J 4 bases short, with 10 bases between. The CDR3 has 14 amino acids. The CDR3 bases are TGTGCCAGCAGCTTAGTCTCCCCCGGCACTGAAGCTTTCTTT. Amino acid sequence: CASSLVSPGTEAFF.

The chain combines TRBV6-5 with TRBJ1-1, with 7 bases matching TRBD1. The germline gives CDR1 MNHEY, CDR2 SVGAGI. V shed 6 bases and J 6 bases; nucleotides not matched to a gene: 4. The CDR3 runs 12 residues. CDR3 in DNA: TGTGCCAGCAGATCACAGGGGTCTGAAGCTTTCTTT. Its protein is CASRSQGSEAFF.

V gene TRBV28 combines with J gene TRBJ2-3, with TRBD1 identical over 8 bases. The CDR3 runs to 15 residues. Per the germline V gene, CDR1 is MDHEN and CDR2 is SYDVKM. The ends lost 6 bases at V and 6 bases at J; junction bases unmatched: 11. The DNA for the CDR3 is TGTGCCAGCAGACCCCGACAGGGGACGTTCGATACGCAGTATTTT. Protein: CASRPRQGTFDTQYF.

The J gene is TRBJ2-3, the V gene TRBV9; D is unresolved. V lost 0 bases to trimming and J lost 1 base, with 9 bases between them. Germline lookup yields CDR1 SGDLS and CDR2 YYNGEE. This CDR3 has 15 amino acids. CDR3 protein: CASSVGAPGTDTQYF. The CDR3 DNA reads TGTGCCAGCAGCGTAGGAGCACCGGGCACAGATACGCAGTATTTT.

This sequence joins TRBV6-6 and TRBJ2-7, with 12 bases lining up with TRBD2. The CDR3 is made up of 15 amino acids. The germline CDR1 and CDR2 sequences are MNHNY and SVGAGI (reference sequence). V was clipped by 2 bases and J by 4 bases; unmatched bases: 3. The CDR3 here is CASSYVLAGGYEQYF. DNA of the CDR3: TGTGCCAGCAGTTACGTTCTAGCGGGAGGGTACGAGCAGTACTTC.

The chain combines TRBV5-6 with TRBJ2-5, with 8 bases aligning to TRBD1. CDR3 size: 14 residues. The trim removed 2 bases at V and 5 bases at J, leaving 5 bases unmatched. CDR1 is SGHDT and CDR2 is YYEEEE in the germline V gene. The CDR3 spells CASSFQGAEETQYF. For the CDR3, the DNA is TGTGCCAGCAGCTTTCAGGGGGCGGAGGAGACCCAGTACTTC.